The text below deals with one TCR beta chain. Per the study methods: How many nucleated cells were present was estimated from reference gene primer amplification. Sequencing was performed with immunoSEQ multiplex PCR; in TCRdb, only in-frame clones are kept and a portion is missing. From that table come the V and J calls and clone size; the DNA was used to work out D and trimming. This sample yields some 240,000 clones, of which about nine tenths are seen a single time; just over 7% belongs to the top ten. This sample was included in a study of blood T cell repertoires in COVID-19. Study-wide context: T cells, B-cell-depleted T cells, or PBMCs provided the cDNA or gDNA that served as material.

V trimming: 4 bases; J trimming: 1 base; junction bases outside the gene matches: 9. The germline V gene has CDR1 SNHLY and CDR2 FYNNEI. The CDR3 consists of 17 residues. The clonotype comes from a man in his 60s who had recovered from COVID-19. The chain has TRBV2 and TRBJ2-7, with 11 bases that match TRBD1. What was sequenced was peripheral blood. The CDR3 DNA sequence: TGTGCCAGCAGTGTCATACTCCGGGACAGGGGGTCCTACGAGCAGTACGTC. Protein: CASSVILRDRGSYEQYV.